This T cell receptor (beta chain) was observed in a study of graft-versus-host responses after intestinal transplantation. Study details: Recipients across the board were started on anti-thymocyte globulin induction, then kept on tacrolimus and steroids for about 3 years. Study observations and caveats: Association was observed between peak circulating GvH clone levels and early post-transplant HvG declines. Allograft clonal ratios (graft-versus-host to host-versus-graft) were high in patients who had graft-donor T cell macrochimerism. Recipient-marrow GvH clones were detected, some having first appeared in ileum or blood.

With respect to this clone: Its antigen is still unknown.

This table comes from immunoSEQ multiplex PCR, and its TCRdb copy is limited to in-frame clones, with some not included. Of some 90,000 clones listed, approximately 92% are singletons. This receptor was taken from a human donor who received an intestinal transplant. The material sequenced was unstimulated CD8+ T cells sorted from spleen or lymph node cells, taken before intestinal transplant.

The CDR3 spells CASSTSAYEQYF. CDR3 nucleotide sequence: TGTGCCAGCAGCACCTCAGCCTACGAGCAGTACTTC. The chain combines TRBV7-9 with TRBJ2-7; D not resolved. V was clipped by 5 bases and J by 2 bases, with 7 bases between them. Germline assignment: CDR1 SEHNR and CDR2 FQNEAQ (reference sequence). This CDR3 is built from 12 residues. The variable domain in full, with the rest retrieved from reference TRBV7-9 and TRBJ2-7, is DTGVSQNPRHKITKRGQNVTFRCDPISEHNRLYWYRQTLGQGPEFLTYFQNEAQLEKSRLLSDRFSAERPKGSFSTLEIQRTEQGDSAMYLCASSTSAYEQYFGPGTRLTVT.